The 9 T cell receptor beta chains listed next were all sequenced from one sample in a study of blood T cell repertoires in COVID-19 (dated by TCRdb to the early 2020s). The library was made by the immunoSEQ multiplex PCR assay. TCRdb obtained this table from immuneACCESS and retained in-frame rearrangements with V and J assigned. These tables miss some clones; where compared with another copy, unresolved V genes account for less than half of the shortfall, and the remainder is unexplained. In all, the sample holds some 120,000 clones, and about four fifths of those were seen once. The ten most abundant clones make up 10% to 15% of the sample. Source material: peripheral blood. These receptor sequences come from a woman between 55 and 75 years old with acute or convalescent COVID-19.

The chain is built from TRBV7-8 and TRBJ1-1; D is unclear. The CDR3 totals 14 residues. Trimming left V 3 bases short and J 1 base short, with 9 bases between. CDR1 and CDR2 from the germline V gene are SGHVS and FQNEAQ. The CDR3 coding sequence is TGTGCCAGCAGCTTTGCAGGCCAGAACACTGAAGCTTTCTTT. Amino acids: CASSFAGQNTEAFF.

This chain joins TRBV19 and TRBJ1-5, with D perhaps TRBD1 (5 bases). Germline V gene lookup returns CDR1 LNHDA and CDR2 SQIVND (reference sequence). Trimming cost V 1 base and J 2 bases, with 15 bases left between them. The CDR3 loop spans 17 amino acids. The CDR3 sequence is CASSIAAGHGGNQPQHF. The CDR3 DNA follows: TGTGCCAGTAGTATAGCTGCAGGGCATGGAGGCAATCAGCCCCAGCATTTT.

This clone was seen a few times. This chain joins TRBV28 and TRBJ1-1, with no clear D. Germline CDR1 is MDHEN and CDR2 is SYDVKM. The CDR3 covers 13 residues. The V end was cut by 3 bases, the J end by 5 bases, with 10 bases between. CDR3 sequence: CASSFSSWTEAFF. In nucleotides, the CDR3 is TGTGCCAGCAGTTTCAGTAGCTGGACTGAAGCTTTCTTT.

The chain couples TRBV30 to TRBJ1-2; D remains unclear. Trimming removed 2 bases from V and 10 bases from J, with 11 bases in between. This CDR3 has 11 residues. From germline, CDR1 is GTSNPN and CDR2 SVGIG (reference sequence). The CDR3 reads CAWSYGTIYTF. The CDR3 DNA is TGTGCCTGGAGTTACGGTACTATCTACACCTTC.

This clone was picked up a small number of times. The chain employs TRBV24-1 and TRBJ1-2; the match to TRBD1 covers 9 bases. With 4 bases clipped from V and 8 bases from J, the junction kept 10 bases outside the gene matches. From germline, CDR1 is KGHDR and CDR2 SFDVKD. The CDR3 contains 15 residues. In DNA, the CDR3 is TGTGCCACCAGTGACAATACAGGGGGCTATTTCGGCTACACCTTC. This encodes CATSDNTGGYFGYTF.

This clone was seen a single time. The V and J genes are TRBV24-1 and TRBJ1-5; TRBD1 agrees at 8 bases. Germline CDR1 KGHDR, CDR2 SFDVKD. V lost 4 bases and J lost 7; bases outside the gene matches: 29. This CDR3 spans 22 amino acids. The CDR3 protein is CATSDRYTGTGHHRGASQPQHF. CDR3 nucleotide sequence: TGTGCCACCAGTGACCGATATACCGGGACAGGTCACCATCGCGGGGCGAGCCAGCCCCAGCATTTT.

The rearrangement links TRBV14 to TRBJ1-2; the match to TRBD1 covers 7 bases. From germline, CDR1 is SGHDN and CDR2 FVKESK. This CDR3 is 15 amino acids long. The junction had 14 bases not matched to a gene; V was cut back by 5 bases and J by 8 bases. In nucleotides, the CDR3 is TGTGCCAGCAGCTACCAGATGACAGGGAAGGACGGCTACACCTTC. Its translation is CASSYQMTGKDGYTF.

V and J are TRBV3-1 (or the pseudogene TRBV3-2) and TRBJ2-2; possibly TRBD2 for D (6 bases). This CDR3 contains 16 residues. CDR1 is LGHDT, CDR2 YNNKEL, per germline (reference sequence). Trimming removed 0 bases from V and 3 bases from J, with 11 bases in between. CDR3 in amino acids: CASSQEGGADTGELFF. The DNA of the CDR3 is TGTGCCAGCAGCCAAGAAGGCGGGGCCGACACCGGGGAGCTGTTTTTT.

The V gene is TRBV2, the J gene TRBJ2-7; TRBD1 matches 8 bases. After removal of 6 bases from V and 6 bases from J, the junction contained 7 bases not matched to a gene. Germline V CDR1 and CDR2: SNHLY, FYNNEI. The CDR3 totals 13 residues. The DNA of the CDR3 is TGTGCCAGCAGGGAGATGACAGGGGCCGAGCAGTACGTC. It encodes CASREMTGAEQYV.